The 5 T cell receptor beta chains below all came from one sample that was sequenced in a study of blood T cell repertoires in COVID-19. Sequencing was performed with immunoSEQ multiplex PCR; in TCRdb, only in-frame clones are kept and a portion is missing. This sample has hundreds of thousands of clones; about 87% occur once, and the top ten carry around 9.3%. The sample comprised PBMCs or T cells enriched from blood (not recorded which). The origin of the receptors is a woman between 50 and 59 years old who had recovered from COVID-19.

The genes are TRBV2 and TRBJ1-2, with 9 bases matching TRBD1. V was clipped by 3 bases and J by 7 bases; unmatched bases: 6. Germline V gene lookup returns CDR1 SNHLY and CDR2 FYNNEI. This CDR3 is built from 14 residues. For the CDR3, the DNA is TGTGCCAGCAGTGATACAGGGGGCTCGAGTGGCTACACCTTC. This encodes CASSDTGGSSGYTF.

V usage is TRBV12-5 and J usage is TRBJ2-2; the match to TRBD1 covers 8 bases. Germline V gene sequence: CDR1 LGHNT, CDR2 FRNRAP. This CDR3 contains 15 residues. V trimming: 6 bases; J trimming: 6 bases; junction bases outside the gene matches: 9. CDR3 bases: TGTGCTAGTGGAAAAGGACAGGGAGAGTCCGGGGAGCTGTTTTTT. This gives the protein CASGKGQGESGELFF.

This chain connects TRBV1 to TRBJ1-6; TRBD1 reflects the table's D call only, with no check against the DNA. TRBV1 is listed as a pseudogene. The CDR3 sequence is 17 residues long. CDR3 nucleotides: TGCACCAGCAGCCAATTTAGACAGGGGGCGATGAATTCACCCCTCCACTTT. It encodes CTSSQFRQGAMNSPLHF.

This rearrangement joins TRBV9 to TRBJ2-1; D is unresolved. There are 14 residues in the CDR3. The ends were cut back, 6 bases at V and 3 bases at J, with 13 bases in the middle. From germline, CDR1 is SGDLS and CDR2 YYNGEE. In DNA form, the CDR3 reads TGTGCCAGCACCGTTGCCTCCGGCTACAATGAGCAGTTCTTC. Protein sequence: CASTVASGYNEQFF.

V and J are TRBV7-9 and TRBJ1-6; TRBD1 matches 9 bases. Germline CDR1 reads SEHNR; CDR2 reads FQNEAQ (reference sequence). Trimming took 7 bases from V and 1 from J; bases not matched to a gene: 5. The CDR3 runs 16 residues. CDR3 protein: CASNLDRGSYNSPLHF. For the CDR3, the DNA is TGTGCCAGCAACTTGGACAGGGGTTCCTATAATTCACCCCTCCACTTT.